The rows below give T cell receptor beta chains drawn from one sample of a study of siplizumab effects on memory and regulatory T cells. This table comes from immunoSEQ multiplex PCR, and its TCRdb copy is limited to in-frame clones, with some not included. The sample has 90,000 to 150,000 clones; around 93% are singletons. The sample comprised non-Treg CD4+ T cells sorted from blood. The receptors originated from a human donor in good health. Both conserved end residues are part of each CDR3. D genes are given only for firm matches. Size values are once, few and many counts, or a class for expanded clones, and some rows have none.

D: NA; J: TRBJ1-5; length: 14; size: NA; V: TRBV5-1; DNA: TGCGCCAGCAGCTTTGAGGGAAGGGGACAGCCCCAGCATTTT; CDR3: CASSFEGRGQPQHF
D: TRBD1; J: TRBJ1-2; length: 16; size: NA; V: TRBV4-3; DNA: TGCGCCAGCAGCCAAGATCATCCAGGGGGCTACTATGGCTACACCTTC; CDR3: CASSQDHPGGYYGYTF
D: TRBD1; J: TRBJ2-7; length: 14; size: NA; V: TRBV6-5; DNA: TGTGCCAGCAGTGCTCGACAGGGGGCTTTGGAGCAGTACTTC; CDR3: CASSARQGALEQYF
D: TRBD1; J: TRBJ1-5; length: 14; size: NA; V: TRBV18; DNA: TGTGCCAGCTCCGGGACAGGGGGCAATCAGCCCCAGCATTTT; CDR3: CASSGTGGNQPQHF
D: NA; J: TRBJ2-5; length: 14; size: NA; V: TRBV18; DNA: TGTGCCAGCTCACCACCGATGGGGGCCGAGACCCAGTACTTC; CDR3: CASSPPMGAETQYF
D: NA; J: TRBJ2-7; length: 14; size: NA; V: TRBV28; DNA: TGTGCCACCCTAGAACACGACAGCTCCTACGAGCAGTACTTC; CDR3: CATLEHDSSYEQYF
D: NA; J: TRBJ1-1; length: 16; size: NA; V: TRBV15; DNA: TGTGCCACCAGCAGAGATAGAGCAGTCCTGGTCCCTGAAGCTTTCTTT; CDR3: CATSRDRAVLVPEAFF
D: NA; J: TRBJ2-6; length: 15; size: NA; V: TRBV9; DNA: TGTGCCAGCAGCGTAACTCGGGCCGGGGCCAACGTCCTGACTTTC; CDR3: CASSVTRAGANVLTF
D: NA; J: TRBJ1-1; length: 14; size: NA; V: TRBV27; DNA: TGTGCCAGCAGCCACCCGACAGGATCCACTGAAGCTTTCTTT; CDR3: CASSHPTGSTEAFF
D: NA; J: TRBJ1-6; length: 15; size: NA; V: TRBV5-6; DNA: TGTGCCAGCAGCTTGCTTGGGGGAGCCAATTCACCCCTCCACTTT; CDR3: CASSLLGGANSPLHF
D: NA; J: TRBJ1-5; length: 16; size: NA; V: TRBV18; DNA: TGTGCCAGCTCCCCAGAGGTTAGGGAGTACGGCCAGCCCCAGCATTTT; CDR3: CASSPEVREYGQPQHF
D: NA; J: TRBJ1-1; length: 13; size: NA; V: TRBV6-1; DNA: TGTGCCAGCAGGGAGGGAGAGAACACTGAAGCTTTCTTT; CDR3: CASREGENTEAFF
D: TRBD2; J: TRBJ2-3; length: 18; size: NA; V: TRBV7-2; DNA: TGTGCCAGCAGCTCGGACCCCTCCCGGGGGGACTTAACAGATACGCAGTATTTT; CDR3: CASSSDPSRGDLTDTQYF
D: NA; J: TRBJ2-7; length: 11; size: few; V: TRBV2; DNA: TGTGCCAGCAGTGTGCTCTACGAGCAGTACTTC; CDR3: CASSVLYEQYF
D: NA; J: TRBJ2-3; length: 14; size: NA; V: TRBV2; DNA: TGTGCCAGCGGATCCCTCGCGGGCACAGATACGCAGTATTTT; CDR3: CASGSLAGTDTQYF
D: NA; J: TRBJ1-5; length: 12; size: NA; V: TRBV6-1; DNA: TGTGCCAGCAGCGGAAGCAATCAGCCCCAGCATTTT; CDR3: CASSGSNQPQHF
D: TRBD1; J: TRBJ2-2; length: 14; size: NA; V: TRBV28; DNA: TGTGCCACCTTTGGGACAGGGGAGTCCGGGGAGCTGTTTTTT; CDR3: CATFGTGESGELFF
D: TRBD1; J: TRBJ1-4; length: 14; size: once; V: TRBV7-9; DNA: TGTGCCAGCAGCCAGGGACAGGGTAACGAAAAACTGTTTTTT; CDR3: CASSQGQGNEKLFF
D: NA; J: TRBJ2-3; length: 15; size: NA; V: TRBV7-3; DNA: TGTGCCAGCAGCTTAACGGGGATTTCCACAGATACGCAGTATTTT; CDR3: CASSLTGISTDTQYF
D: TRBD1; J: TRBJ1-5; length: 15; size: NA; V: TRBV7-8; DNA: TGTGCCAGCAGCTTCGGGACAGGGGGAAATCAGCCCCAGCATTTT; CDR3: CASSFGTGGNQPQHF
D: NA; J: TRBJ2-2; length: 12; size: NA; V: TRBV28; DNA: TGTGCCAGCAGTTTGGGGACAGGGGAGCTGTTTTTT; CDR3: CASSLGTGELFF
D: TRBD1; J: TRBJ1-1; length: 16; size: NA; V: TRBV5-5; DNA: TGTGCCAGCAGCTTGGCGTACTGGACAGGGGGCACTGAAGCTTTCTTT; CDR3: CASSLAYWTGGTEAFF
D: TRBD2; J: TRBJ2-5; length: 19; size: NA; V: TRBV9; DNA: TGTGCCAGCAGCGTAGGGATGAGGACTAGCGGGTTAGTAGCAGAGACCCAGTACTTC; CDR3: CASSVGMRTSGLVAETQYF
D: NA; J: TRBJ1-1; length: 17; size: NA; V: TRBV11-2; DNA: TGTGCCAGCAGCCGCTCCCATTATCTGTTAGGTTCCACTGAAGCTTTCTTT; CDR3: CASSRSHYLLGSTEAFF
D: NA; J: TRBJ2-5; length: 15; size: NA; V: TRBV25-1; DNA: TGTGCCAGCAGTGTGATGACAGGTAGCATCGGGACCCAGTACTTC; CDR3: CASSVMTGSIGTQYF
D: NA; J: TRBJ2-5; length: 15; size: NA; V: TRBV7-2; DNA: TGTGCCAGCAGCCGAGATAGTCCGGGGGAAGAGACCCAGTACTTC; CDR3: CASSRDSPGEETQYF
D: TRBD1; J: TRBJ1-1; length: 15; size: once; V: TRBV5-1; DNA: TGCGCCAGCAGCTTGGCGATCTCAGGGGGCACTGAAGCTTTCTTT; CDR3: CASSLAISGGTEAFF
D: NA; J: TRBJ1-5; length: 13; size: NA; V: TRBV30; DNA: TGTGCCTGGAGCCCCGGGAGCAATCAGCCCCAGCATTTT; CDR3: CAWSPGSNQPQHF
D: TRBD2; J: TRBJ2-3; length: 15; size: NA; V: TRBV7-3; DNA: TGTGCCAGCAGCTCGGGAGCGGGGGGATCAGATACGCAGTATTTT; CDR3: CASSSGAGGSDTQYF
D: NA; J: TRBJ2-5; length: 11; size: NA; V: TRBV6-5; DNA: TGTGCCAGCACTAATGGGGGAACCCAGTACTTC; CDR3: CASTNGGTQYF
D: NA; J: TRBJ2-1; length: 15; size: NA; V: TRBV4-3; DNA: TGCGCCAGCAGCCAAGAGGACTCCTTCGGGAATGAGCAGTTCTTC; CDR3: CASSQEDSFGNEQFF
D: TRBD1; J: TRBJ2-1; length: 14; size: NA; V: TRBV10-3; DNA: TGTGCCAGTGTCCGTGGACAGGGGACCAATGAGCAGTTCTTC; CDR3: CASVRGQGTNEQFF
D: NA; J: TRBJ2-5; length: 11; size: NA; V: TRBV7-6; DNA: TGTGCCAGCAGCTTAGTCGAGACCCAGTACTTC; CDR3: CASSLVETQYF
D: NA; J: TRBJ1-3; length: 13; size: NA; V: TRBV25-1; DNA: TGTGCCAGCAGTGACCCCGGTGGAAACACCATATATTTT; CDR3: CASSDPGGNTIYF
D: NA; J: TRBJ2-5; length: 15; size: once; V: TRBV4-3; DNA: TGCGCCAGCAGCCCTCAGAGGGGCGGCCAAGAGACCCAGTACTTC; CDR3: CASSPQRGGQETQYF
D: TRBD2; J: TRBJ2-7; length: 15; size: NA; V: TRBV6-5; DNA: TGTGCCAGCAGTCAGACTAGCGGGAGCTCCTACGAGCAGTACTTC; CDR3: CASSQTSGSSYEQYF
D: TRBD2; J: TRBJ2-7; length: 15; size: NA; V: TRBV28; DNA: TGTGCCAGCAGTAAATTTAGCGGGGGGGCATACGAGCAGTACTTC; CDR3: CASSKFSGGAYEQYF
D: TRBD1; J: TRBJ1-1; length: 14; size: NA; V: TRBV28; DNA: TGTGCCAGCAGTACGGACAGGGAGACCACTGAAGCTTTCTTT; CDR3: CASSTDRETTEAFF
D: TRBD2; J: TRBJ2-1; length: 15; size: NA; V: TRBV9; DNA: TGTGCCAGCAGCCCCCTTAGCGGGGCTTACAATGAGCAGTTCTTC; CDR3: CASSPLSGAYNEQFF
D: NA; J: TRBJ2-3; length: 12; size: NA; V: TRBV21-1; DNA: TGTGCCAGCAGCCCCGTTGAAGATACGCAGTATTTT; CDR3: CASSPVEDTQYF
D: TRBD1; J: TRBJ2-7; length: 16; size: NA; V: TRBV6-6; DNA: TGTGCCAGCAGTTACCCGACAGGGGGCGGCTACTACGAGCAGTACTTC; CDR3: CASSYPTGGGYYEQYF
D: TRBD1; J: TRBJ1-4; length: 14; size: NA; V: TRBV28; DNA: TGTGCCAGCAGTCCTAGGACAGGGAGTCGAAAACTGTTTTTT; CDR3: CASSPRTGSRKLFF
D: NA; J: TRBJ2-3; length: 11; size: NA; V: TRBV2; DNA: TGTGCCAGCAGTGGTAAGGGAGCGCAGTATTTT; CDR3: CASSGKGAQYF
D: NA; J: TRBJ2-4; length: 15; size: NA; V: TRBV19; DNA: TGTGCCAGGACTGAAACGGATCTAGCCAAAAACATTCAGTACTTC; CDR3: CARTETDLAKNIQYF
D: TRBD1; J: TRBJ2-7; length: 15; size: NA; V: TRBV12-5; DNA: TGTGCTAGTGGTTTGACACAGGGGGTCCCTTACGAGCAGTACTTC; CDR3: CASGLTQGVPYEQYF
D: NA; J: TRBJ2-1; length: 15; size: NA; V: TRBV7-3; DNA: TGTGCCAGCAGCTCGGACAGTAGCTCCTACAATGAGCAGTTCTTC; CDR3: CASSSDSSSYNEQFF
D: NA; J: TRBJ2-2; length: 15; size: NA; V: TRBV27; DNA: TGTGCCAGCAGTAAGGGGGGGGCGAACACCGGGGAGCTGTTTTTT; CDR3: CASSKGGANTGELFF